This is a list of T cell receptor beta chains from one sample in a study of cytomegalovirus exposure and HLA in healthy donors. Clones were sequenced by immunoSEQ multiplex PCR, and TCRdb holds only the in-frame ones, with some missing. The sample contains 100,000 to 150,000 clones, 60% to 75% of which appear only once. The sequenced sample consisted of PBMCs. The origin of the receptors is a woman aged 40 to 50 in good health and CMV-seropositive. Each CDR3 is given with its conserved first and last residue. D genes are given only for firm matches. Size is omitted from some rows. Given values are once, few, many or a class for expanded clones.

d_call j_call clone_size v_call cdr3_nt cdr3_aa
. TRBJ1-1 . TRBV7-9 TGTGCCAGCAGCTCCCTAGAAGCTTTCTTT CASSSLEAFF
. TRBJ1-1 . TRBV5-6 TGTGCCAGCAGCTTAGCCGGACAGCTCTACACTGAAGCTTTCTTT CASSLAGQLYTEAFF
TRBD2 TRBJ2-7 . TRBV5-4 TGTGCCAGCAGCATTACTAGCGGGAGGTTCTACGAGCAGTACTTC CASSITSGRFYEQYF
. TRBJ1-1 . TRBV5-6 TGTGCCAGCAGCCGGAACACTGAAGCTTTCTTT CASSRNTEAFF
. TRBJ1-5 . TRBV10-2 TGCGCCAGCAGTGAAGGAGGGTCGGGCAATCAGCCCCAGCATTTT CASSEGGSGNQPQHF
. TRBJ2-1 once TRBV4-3 TGCGCCAGCAGCCAAGATCGTGAGGGTGTGCAGTTCTTC CASSQDREGVQFF
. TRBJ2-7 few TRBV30 TGTGCCTGGAGTGTCCACTACGAGCAGTACTTC CAWSVHYEQYF
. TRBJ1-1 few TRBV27 TGTGCCAGCAGTACCTACAGGGAAGGTAACACTGAAGCTTTCTTT CASSTYREGNTEAFF
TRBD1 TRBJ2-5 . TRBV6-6 TGTGCCAGCAGTTCCGGACAGGGAAAAGAGACCCAGTACTTC CASSSGQGKETQYF
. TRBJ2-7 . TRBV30 TGTGCCTGGAATGACAATACCTACGAGCAGTACTTC CAWNDNTYEQYF
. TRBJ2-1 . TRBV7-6 TGTGCCAGCAGCTTAGACCCTATTTCCTACAATGAGCAGTTCTTC CASSLDPISYNEQFF
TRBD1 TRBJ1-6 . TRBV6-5 TGTGCTAGCAGTTACGGTTCGGACAGGGGTTCACCCCTCCACTTT CASSYGSDRGSPLHF
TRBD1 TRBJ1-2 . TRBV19 TGTGCCAGTGGGCGGACAGGGGGCTATGGCTACACCTTC CASGRTGGYGYTF
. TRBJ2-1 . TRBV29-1 TGCAGCGGGGGCTTAAGTCGGAATGAGCAGTTCTTC CSGGLSRNEQFF
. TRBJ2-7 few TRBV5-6 TGTGCCAGCAGCTCCGATGGGACATTCTACGAGCAGTACTTC CASSSDGTFYEQYF
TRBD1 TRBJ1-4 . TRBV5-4 TGTGCCAGCAGCTTGGGGCCCGACAGGGTTACTAATGAAAAACTGTTTTTT CASSLGPDRVTNEKLFF
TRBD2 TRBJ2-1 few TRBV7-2 TGTGCCAGCAGCCCCCCCGGGACTAGCAACAATGAGCAGTTCTTC CASSPPGTSNNEQFF
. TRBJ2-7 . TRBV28 TGTGCCAGCAGTTCCCGGACTCCCCCGGGGCAGTACTTC CASSSRTPPGQYF
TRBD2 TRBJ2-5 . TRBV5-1 TGCGCCAGCAGCGGTGGACTAGCGGGAGGGGAGACCCAGTACTTC CASSGGLAGGETQYF
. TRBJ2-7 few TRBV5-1 TGCGCCAGCAGCTTGGAACAGATTACCGACGAGCAGTACTTC CASSLEQITDEQYF
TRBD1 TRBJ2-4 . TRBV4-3 TGCGCCAGCAGCCAAGATCGGACAGGGGCTGGCCTGGTAACCAAAAACATTCAGTACTTC CASSQDRTGAGLVTKNIQYF
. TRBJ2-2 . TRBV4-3 TGCGCCAGCAGCCAAGATAAAGAGGGAAATAGGGCCGGGGAGCTGTTTTTT CASSQDKEGNRAGELFF
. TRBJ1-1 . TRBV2 TGTGCCAGCAGCCCCGTTTTGGGTCGACAAGCTGAAGCTTTCTTT CASSPVLGRQAEAFF
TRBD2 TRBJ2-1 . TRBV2 TGTGCCAGCAGTGAAGCGCCGGGGGGGCGCGGGGTTCACAATGAGCAGTTCTTC CASSEAPGGRGVHNEQFF
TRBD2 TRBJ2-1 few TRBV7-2 TGTGCCAGCAACTATTTAGCGGGGGAGCAGTTCTTC CASNYLAGEQFF
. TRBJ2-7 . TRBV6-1 TGTGCCAGCAGTGACAGGCACTACGAGCAGTACTTC CASSDRHYEQYF
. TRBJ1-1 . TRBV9 TGTGCCAGCAGCGTATATCGGGGGTCGAACACTGAAGCTTTCTTT CASSVYRGSNTEAFF
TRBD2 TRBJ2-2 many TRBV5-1 TGCGCCAGCTCCGAGCGGGAGGACGGGGAGCTGTTTTTT CASSEREDGELFF
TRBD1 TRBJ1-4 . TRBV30 TGTGCCTGGAGAGTTGACAGGGCGGAAAAACTGTTTTTT CAWRVDRAEKLFF
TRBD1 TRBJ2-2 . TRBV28 TGTGCCAGCACCACAGCAGGGGGCAACACCGGGGAGCTGTTTTTT CASTTAGGNTGELFF
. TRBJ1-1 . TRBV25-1 TGTGCCAGCAGGGAACAGGGTTTGTCTGAAGCTTTCTTT CASREQGLSEAFF
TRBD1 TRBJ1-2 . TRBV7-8 TGTGCCAGCAGCGCCGTCGTTGACAGGGGGTCCAACTATGGCTACACCTTC CASSAVVDRGSNYGYTF
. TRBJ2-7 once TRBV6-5 TGTGCCAGCAGATACAGGACTGAATCCTACGAGCAGTACTTC CASRYRTESYEQYF
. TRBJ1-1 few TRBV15 TGTGCCACCAGCAGAGATAGCGCAGACACTGAAGCTTTCTTT CATSRDSADTEAFF
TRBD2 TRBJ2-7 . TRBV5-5 TGTGCCAGCAGCTTAGGTAGCGGGAGATCTTACGAGCAGTACTTC CASSLGSGRSYEQYF
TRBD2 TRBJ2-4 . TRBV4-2 TGTGCCAGCAGCCAAGCCCCGGCGGGAGGGCCTAGCCAAAACATTCAGTACTTC CASSQAPAGGPSQNIQYF
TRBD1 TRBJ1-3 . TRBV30 TGTGCCTGGAGTCGGGACAGTGGCTCTGGAAACACCATATATTTT CAWSRDSGSGNTIYF
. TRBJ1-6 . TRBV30 TGTGCCTGGAGTGTACTTGGTAATTCACCCCTCCACTTT CAWSVLGNSPLHF
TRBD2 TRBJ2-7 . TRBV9 TGTGCCAGCAGCGCCTGGACTAGCGCCGAGCAGTACTTC CASSAWTSAEQYF
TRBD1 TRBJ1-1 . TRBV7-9 TGTTCCAGCAGCCAAGAACACAGGGGGTACACTGAAGCTTTCTTT CSSSQEHRGYTEAFF
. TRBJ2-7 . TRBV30 TGTGCCTGGAGTGCTCTAGGGGTCGAGCAGTACTTC CAWSALGVEQYF
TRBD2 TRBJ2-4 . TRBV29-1 TGCAGCGTTGGCGGGGGCGGGGGGAAAAACATTCAGTACTTC CSVGGGGGKNIQYF
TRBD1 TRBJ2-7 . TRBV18 TGTGCCAGCTCATCTACAGGGGTGGCGTCCTACGAGCAGTACTTC CASSSTGVASYEQYF
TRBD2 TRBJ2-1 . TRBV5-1 TGCGCCAGCAGCCTAAGGATTAGCGGGGCCAACAATGAGCAGTTCTTC CASSLRISGANNEQFF
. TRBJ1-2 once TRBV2 TGTGCCAGCATCCCGTCCGCCAGGGGAGCTAACTATGGCTACACCTTC CASIPSARGANYGYTF
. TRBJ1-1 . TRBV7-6 TGTGCCAGCAGCCTCAGACCCCAGGGCGGCACTGAAGCTTTCTTT CASSLRPQGGTEAFF
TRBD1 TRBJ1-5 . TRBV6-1 TGTGCCAGCAGCTTGACAGGGGGAGGGCAGCCCCAGCATTTT CASSLTGGGQPQHF
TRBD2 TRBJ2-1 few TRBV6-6 TGTGCCAGCAGTTACCGGGAGGGGGATGAGCAGTTCTTC CASSYREGDEQFF
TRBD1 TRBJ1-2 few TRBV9 TGTGCCAGCAGCGTAGGAGGGGGACAGGGAAGTGGCTACACCTTC CASSVGGGQGSGYTF
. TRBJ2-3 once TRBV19 TGTGCCAGTAGTTTTCGGAGGGGCACAGATACGCAGTATTTT CASSFRRGTDTQYF
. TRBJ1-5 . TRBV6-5 TGTGCCAGCACCTTCCGGGGGGGAGGGCCCCAGCATTTT CASTFRGGGPQHF
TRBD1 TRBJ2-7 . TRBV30 TGTGCCTGGGGCGAGGGACAGGGCGACGAGCAGTACTTC CAWGEGQGDEQYF
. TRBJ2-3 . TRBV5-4 TGTGCCAGCAGGTCAGCGGGCTTAGGCACAGATACGCAGTATTTT CASRSAGLGTDTQYF
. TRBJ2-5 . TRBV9 TGTGCCAGCAGTCCATCGACCTCTTCTGGGAGTGGACCACGGGGGGCGAAAGAGACCCAGTACTTC CASSPSTSSGSGPRGAKETQYF
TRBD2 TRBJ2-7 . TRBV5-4 TGTGCCAGCAGCTTGAATACTGGAGCGGGAGGGCCAGGCGAGCAGTACTTC CASSLNTGAGGPGEQYF